The sequence of this T cell receptor beta chain was determined in a study of blood T cell repertoires in COVID-19. Some clones are missing from TCRdb's copy, which holds only in-frame ones; the method was immunoSEQ multiplex PCR. Of more than 400,000 clones in the sample, roughly 88% are singletons; the top ten hold 0.6%. The study recruited people aged roughly 18 to 89 years across roughly 23 US areas. Participant reports of clinical history set cohort assignment. Cohort 3 donors counted as recovered after two negative PCRs, clearance, or resolved symptoms. In germline, CDR1 is MNHEY, CDR2 SMNVEV (reference sequence). Trimming cost V 5 bases and J 1 base, with 14 bases left between them. The CDR3 runs to 15 residues.

The rearrangement uses TRBV27 and TRBJ1-1, with D possibly TRBD1 on 6 matching bases. Material for sequencing was PBMCs or T cells enriched from blood (not recorded which). The clonotype comes from a man younger than 35 who had recovered from COVID-19. This CDR3 is CASSQGAGANTEAFF. DNA of the CDR3: TGTGCCAGCAGTCAGGGCGCAGGGGCGAACACTGAAGCTTTCTTT.